This TCR beta chain was retrieved from a study of shared clonotypes between healthy human individuals. Study-wide results and limits: How much donors shared clonotypes was expected to be affected by sequencing depth.

As for this clone: Its specificity is not known.

There were no recent acute infections or vaccinations among the donors, who were healthy HIV-negative adults. This table comes from immunoSEQ multiplex PCR, and its TCRdb copy is limited to in-frame clones, with some not included. Altogether some 2.4 million clones are present, approximately 93% being singletons, with the ten largest covering around 0.37%. The V gene end was trimmed by 4 bases and the J gene end by 0 bases; junction bases not matched to a gene: 9. The CDR3 has 19 amino acids. Germline-derived CDR1 and CDR2 are SGHDN and FVKESK. J is TRBJ2-2 and V is TRBV14; 12 nucleotides match TRBD2. What was sequenced was naive CD4+ T cells from PBMCs. As to subset: CD45RA+ positively selected. The receptor was isolated from a man aged 18 to 30 in good health. Some clones in this sample may be carry-over from other donors' samples. In DNA form, the CDR3 reads TGTGCCAGCAGCCGACAACTAGCGGGAGGCACCGCGAACACCGGGGAGCTGTTTTTT. This encodes CASSRQLAGGTANTGELFF.